These 22 T cell receptor beta chains originate from one sample sequenced in a study of control samples from healthy donors and cancer patients. The method was immunoSEQ multiplex PCR; TCRdb's version includes in-frame clones alone and lacks a portion of them. The table lists tens of thousands of clones, 87% of them singletons. The specimen was blood. These receptors all come from a man aged 45-65 years in good health.

As to this clone: Within the sample, other DNA sequences also encode this same CDR3. The V and J genes are TRBV2 and TRBJ1-1; D is unresolved. Between the trimmed V and J ends, which lost 6 bases and 3 bases, there was a span of 5 bases. The CDR3 spans 11 residues. Germline CDR1 SNHLY, CDR2 FYNNEI. The CDR3 spells CASSYDTEAFF. CDR3 DNA: TGTGCCAGCAGCTATGACACTGAAGCTTTCTTT. The entire variable domain, with the rest obtained from reference TRBV2 and TRBJ1-1, is as follows: EPEVTQTPSHQVTQMGQEVILRCVPISNHLYFYWYRQILGQKVEFLVSFYNNEISEKSEIFDDQFSVERPDGSNFTLKIRSTKLEDSAMYFCASSYDTEAFFGQGTRLTVV.

V gene TRBV4-2 combines with J gene TRBJ2-1; the match to TRBD1 covers 9 bases. Germline CDR1 and CDR2: LGHNA and YNFKEQ. J gave up 5 bases and V 4 bases, and 6 bases lay outside the gene matches. This CDR3 has 15 amino acids. CDR3 amino acids: CASSRDRGVDNEQFF. The CDR3 DNA is TGTGCCAGCAGCCGAGACAGGGGGGTCGACAATGAGCAGTTCTTC.

V is TRBV6-5 and J is TRBJ1-5, with D possibly being TRBD1 (6 bases). CDR1 and CDR2 (germline): MNHEY, SVGAGI. The germline V and J ends were trimmed by 6 bases and 7 bases, with 19 bases remaining between them. This CDR3 is built from 15 residues. The CDR3 region has the DNA TGTGCCAGCAGCCCACAGGGTCGACAACGACAGCCCCAGCATTTT. Protein product: CASSPQGRQRQPQHF.

CDR3 region: CSAADTLGYTF. CDR3 DNA: TGCAGTGCCGCCGACACCCTTGGCTACACCTTC. The V gene is TRBV20-1, the J gene TRBJ1-2; D is uncertain. The CDR3 has 11 amino acids. CDR1 DFQATT and CDR2 SNEGSKA come from the germline V gene (reference sequence). V dropped 6 bases and J dropped 7 bases, with 12 bases sitting between them.

The gene calls are TRBV11-2 and TRBJ1-2; 10 bases match TRBD1. CDR1 and CDR2 (germline): SGHAT, FQNNGV. There are 17 residues in the CDR3. Germline trimming cut 2 bases from V and 8 bases from J; bases unmatched to any gene: 14. Here the CDR3 reads CASSLLETGGYSRGYTF. The CDR3 DNA follows: TGTGCCAGCAGCTTATTGGAGACAGGGGGCTACTCTAGGGGCTACACCTTC. Full variable domain (outside the CDR3, taken from reference TRBV11-2 and TRBJ1-2): EAGVAQSPRYKIIEKRQSVAFWCNPISGHATLYWYQQILGQGPKLLIQFQNNGVVDDSQLPKDRFSAERLKGVDSTLKIQPAKLEDSAVYLCASSLLETGGYSRGYTFGSGTRLTVV.

This clone was counted a few times. This specimen includes other DNA sequences encoding the same CDR3. The chain employs TRBV5-1 and TRBJ2-5, with 11 positions matching TRBD1. Germline V gives CDR1 SGHRS, CDR2 YFSETQ. Trimming at V came to 4 bases and at J to 5 bases, leaving 7 bases not matched to a gene. The CDR3 spans 15 residues. As DNA, the CDR3 is TGCGCCAGCAGCCCGGTGGACAGGGGGCGGGAGACCCAGTACTTC. It translates to CASSPVDRGRETQYF.

The genes are TRBV5-1 and TRBJ2-7; the D is unclear. This CDR3 has 14 residues. V lost 0 bases, J lost 2 bases, and 9 bases lay in between. Germline CDR1 and CDR2: SGHRS and YFSETQ. The CDR3 region has the DNA TGCGCCAGCAGCTTGGGTCTAGGGACCTACGAGCAGTACGTC. This translates into CASSLGLGTYEQYV.

This clone has only a few counts. The chain links TRBV6-6 to TRBJ2-6; D uncertain. CDR3 size: 15 residues. Trimming removed 1 base from V and 0 bases from J, with 4 bases in between. The germline gives CDR1 MNHNY, CDR2 SVGAGI (reference sequence). The CDR3 DNA reads as TGTGCCAGCAGTTACTTGGCCTCTGGGGCCAACGTCCTGACTTTC. Translation gives CASSYLASGANVLTF.

The chain recombines TRBV7-6 with TRBJ2-7; perhaps TRBD2 as D (5 bases). The germline V gene has CDR1 SGHVS and CDR2 FNYEAQ. The CDR3 runs 13 residues. Trimming shortened V by 5 bases and J by 0 bases, and 8 bases separated the two germline ends. The CDR3 sequence: CASSHRDSYEQYV. In DNA form, the CDR3 reads TGTGCCAGCAGCCACCGGGACTCCTACGAGCAGTACGTC.

The chain carries TRBV5-5 and TRBJ1-1, with no clear D. Trimming removed 0 bases at V and 1 base at J, with 10 bases between. Per the germline V gene, CDR1 is SGHKS and CDR2 is YYEKEE (reference sequence). The length of the CDR3 is 15 residues. Here the CDR3 reads CASSLEFGQNTEAFF. In DNA, the CDR3 is TGTGCCAGCAGCTTGGAGTTCGGGCAGAACACTGAAGCTTTCTTT.

J is TRBJ2-3 and V is TRBV29-1, with a tentative D call TRBD2 (6 bases). Trimming took 3 bases from V and 3 from J, leaving 13 bases between them. Germline-derived CDR1 and CDR2 are SQVTM and ANQGSEA. This CDR3 region has 14 residues. CDR3 region: CSVEGTHATDTQYF. DNA of the CDR3: TGCAGCGTTGAGGGGACTCATGCTACAGATACGCAGTATTTT.

The chain carries TRBV18 and TRBJ1-5, with a possible D match to TRBD1 (5 bases). The CDR3 totals 15 residues. V was clipped by 3 bases and J by 2 bases, with 11 bases between them. Germline V gene sequence: CDR1 KGHSH, CDR2 LQKENI. CDR3 nucleotides: TGTGCCAGCTCACCGGGACTAACGGGCAATCAGCCCCAGCATTTT. This gives the protein CASSPGLTGNQPQHF.

The chain couples TRBV19 to TRBJ1-1; possibly TRBD1 for D (6 bases). Germline lookup yields CDR1 LNHDA and CDR2 SQIVND (reference sequence). Trimming removed 7 bases from V and 5 bases from J, with 20 bases in between. The CDR3 spans 15 residues. CDR3 sequence: CASIPVRGRRTEAFF. The CDR3 bases are TGTGCCAGTATTCCGGTCCGGGGGCGAAGGACTGAAGCTTTCTTT. Full variable domain (rest looked up from reference TRBV19 and TRBJ1-1): DGGITQSPKYLFRKEGQNVTLSCEQNLNHDAMYWYRQDPGQGLRLIYYSQIVNDFQKGDIAEGYSVSREKKESFPLTVTSAQKNPTAFYLCASIPVRGRRTEAFFGQGTRLTVV.

This chain links TRBV5-3 with TRBJ2-4; tentatively, D is TRBD2 (5 bases). TRBV5-3 is sorted into the ORF group, with uncertain function. This CDR3 comprises 16 residues. Trimming stripped 3 bases from V and 0 bases from J, with 13 bases between. The CDR3 loop is CARSCTRAGAKNIQYF. The CDR3 bases are TGTGCCAGAAGCTGCACTAGGGCAGGAGCCAAAAACATTCAGTACTTC.

The chain combines TRBV5-6 with TRBJ1-1; D uncertain. The CDR3 is 13 amino acids. V was pared by 2 bases and J by 3 bases, with 8 bases between. Germline-derived CDR1 and CDR2 are SGHDT and YYEEEE. The CDR3 loop is CASSLKVHTEAFF. The CDR3 DNA follows: TGTGCCAGCAGCTTAAAAGTTCACACTGAAGCTTTCTTT. Drawing the rest from reference TRBV5-6 and TRBJ1-1, the complete variable domain is DAGVTQSPTHLIKTRGQQVTLRCSPKSGHDTVSWYQQALGQGPQFIFQYYEEEERQRGNFPDRFSGHQFPNYSSELNVNALLLGDSALYLCASSLKVHTEAFFGQGTRLTVV.

The genes are TRBV2 and TRBJ1-1; 9 bases are a match to TRBD1. Germline lookup yields CDR1 SNHLY and CDR2 FYNNEI. The CDR3 totals 13 residues. V was clipped by 9 bases and J by 5 bases; unmatched bases: 7. CDR3 DNA: TGTGCCAGTACACAGGGGGCTGGGACTGAAGCTTTCTTT. Translated, it gives CASTQGAGTEAFF.

The chain couples TRBV5-1 to TRBJ2-2, with a possible D match to TRBD2 (5 bases). Germline CDR1 and CDR2: SGHRS and YFSETQ. Trimming pared 0 bases from V and 7 bases from J, leaving 10 bases between. This CDR3 is built from 14 residues. CDR3 region: CASSLELVGGELFF. The CDR3 nucleotides read TGCGCCAGCAGCTTGGAACTAGTTGGCGGGGAGCTGTTTTTT.

This clone has only one observation. The CDR3 sequence is CASSIGTGGGLEAFF. The CDR3 DNA follows: TGCGCCAGCAGCATCGGGACAGGGGGCGGTCTTGAAGCTTTCTTT. The rearrangement joins TRBV5-1 to TRBJ1-1, with 12 nucleotides matching TRBD1. From germline, CDR1 is SGHRS and CDR2 YFSETQ. The CDR3 is 15 amino acids. J lost 7 bases, V lost 4 bases, and 8 bases had no gene match.

V and J are TRBV11-2 and TRBJ2-5; 9 nucleotides match TRBD2. Germline CDR1 reads SGHAT; CDR2 reads FQNNGV. V gave up 4 bases and J gave up 5 bases; unmatched junction bases: 5. The CDR3 spans 14 residues. As DNA, the CDR3 is TGTGCCAGCAGCTCAGCGGGGGGCCTGGAGACCCAGTACTTC. Translated, it gives CASSSAGGLETQYF.

This clone was counted once. This sequence joins TRBV30 and TRBJ1-1; D perhaps matches TRBD1 (6 bases). CDR1 and CDR2 from the germline V gene are GTSNPN and SVGIG (reference sequence). There are 13 residues in the CDR3. Trimming removed 3 bases at V and 2 bases at J, with 10 bases between. The CDR3 protein is CAWRTGLNTEAFF. The CDR3 DNA sequence: TGTGCCTGGAGGACAGGCTTAAACACTGAAGCTTTCTTT.

The V call is TRBV9, the J call TRBJ2-3; no clear D. Germline CDR1 SGDLS, CDR2 YYNGEE. The CDR3 loop spans 11 amino acids. With 4 bases removed from V and 3 bases from J, the gap between germline ends came to 3 bases. The CDR3 protein is CASSRTDTQYF. In DNA, the CDR3 is TGTGCCAGCAGCCGAACAGATACGCAGTATTTT.

The CDR3 nucleotides read TGTGCCAGCAGCCAAGATTTGGGGACAGGGCAGTTCTTC. Its protein is CASSQDLGTGQFF. The chain couples TRBV3-1 (or the pseudogene TRBV3-2) to TRBJ2-1, with 8 bases that match TRBD1. Germline CDR1 LGHDT, CDR2 YNNKEL (reference sequence). The CDR3 contains 13 residues. The V gene end was trimmed by 0 bases and the J gene end by 12 bases; junction bases not matched to a gene: 4.